This TCR beta chain was recovered during a study of blood T cell repertoires in COVID-19. Sequenced by immunoSEQ multiplex PCR; TCRdb stores in-frame clones only, minus some. Among some 120,000 clones, about four fifths were seen once, and the ten largest hold around 13%. Per the germline V gene, CDR1 is SGHNT and CDR2 is YYREEE (reference sequence). Trimming shortened V by 4 bases and J by 4 bases, and 12 bases separated the two germline ends. This CDR3 has 13 amino acids. Sequencing used peripheral blood. The rearrangement uses TRBV5-4 and TRBJ2-7, with D possibly matching TRBD1 (5 bases). The clonotype originates from a human donor in a cohort sampled during active COVID-19. This CDR3 reads CASSPSPGYEQYF. The CDR3 DNA is TGTGCCAGCAGCCCCTCCCCAGGGTACGAGCAGTACTTC.